The 24 T cell receptor beta chains presented below share a single source sample, sequenced in a study of immune evolution from preneoplasia to lung adenocarcinoma (dated by TCRdb to about 2021). Libraries were built with the immunoSEQ multiplex PCR assay. TCRdb limited this immuneACCESS table to in-frame rearrangements with V and J called. A share of clones is missing; checked studies link under half to unresolved V genes, and the rest is unexplained. Within this sample are approximately 8,000 clones, with about three quarters of them counted one time only. The ten largest clones take up 6.5% to 9% of the sample. Material for sequencing was FFPE adjacent normal lung tissue. These receptors were obtained from a person aged 70 to 85 with lung adenocarcinoma.

The J gene is TRBJ1-4, the V gene TRBV2, with a weak D call TRBD1 (6 bases). This CDR3 is 15 amino acids long. The germline V and J ends were trimmed by 5 bases and 4 bases, with 14 bases remaining between them. Germline lookup yields CDR1 SNHLY and CDR2 FYNNEI. This chain's CDR3 is CASSPGGQSNEKLFF. The CDR3 DNA is TGTGCCAGCAGTCCCGGGGGGCAGAGTAATGAAAAACTGTTTTTT.

The chain recombines TRBV28 with TRBJ1-5, with TRBD1 identical over 7 bases. This CDR3 has 17 amino acids. V shed 3 bases and J 2 bases; nucleotides not matched to a gene: 10. The germline V gene encodes CDR1 MDHEN and CDR2 SYDVKM. The CDR3 protein is CASSFQTGTVGNQPQHF. Written as DNA, the CDR3 is TGTGCCAGCAGTTTCCAGACTGGGACAGTCGGCAATCAGCCCCAGCATTTT.

This clone was seen more than once but under ten times. The V call is TRBV2, the J call TRBJ2-3; 7 bases align to TRBD1. CDR1 is SNHLY, CDR2 FYNNEI, per germline. The CDR3 loop spans 15 amino acids. The junction had 9 bases not matched to a gene; V was cut back by 7 bases and J by 2 bases. The CDR3: CASNFRDRHTDTQYF. Written as DNA, the CDR3 is TGTGCCAGCAACTTCCGGGACAGACACACAGATACGCAGTATTTT.

This chain joins TRBV7-9 and TRBJ2-3; 12 nucleotides match TRBD1. This CDR3 is 16 amino acids long. CDR1 is SEHNR and CDR2 is FQNEAQ in the germline V gene (reference sequence). V was pared by 4 bases and J by 2 bases, with 4 bases of the junction left unmatched. CDR3 nucleotides: TGTGCCAGCAGCTGGGGACAGGGGGCGCCCACAGATACGCAGTATTTT. It specifies CASSWGQGAPTDTQYF.

The J gene is TRBJ2-2, the V gene TRBV6-1, with TRBD2 matching 11 bases. V lost 1 base, J lost 6 bases, and 4 bases stayed unmatched. The CDR3 consists of 16 residues. Looked up from germline, CDR1 is MNHNS and CDR2 is SASEGT. In DNA, the CDR3 is TGTGCCAGCAGTGAAGGGAGTAGCGGGAGGGCCGGGGAGCTGTTTTTT. Its translation: CASSEGSSGRAGELFF.

V gene TRBV7-3 combines with J gene TRBJ2-1, with D perhaps matching TRBD2 (7 bases). Germline V lookup: CDR1 SGHTA, CDR2 FQGTGA. The V gene lost 2 bases and the J gene lost 5 bases, with 19 bases spanning the gap. The CDR3 contains 17 residues. The CDR3 DNA is TGTGCCAGCAGCTTATATCCCTCCCTAGGGGGGGACAATGAGCAGTTCTTC. Amino acid sequence: CASSLYPSLGGDNEQFF.

This chain joins TRBV30 and TRBJ2-3; possible D gene TRBD1, 5 bases. Germline loops: CDR1 GTSNPN, CDR2 SVGIG (reference sequence). The germline V and J ends were trimmed by 0 bases and 4 bases, with 11 bases remaining between them. The CDR3 loop spans 14 amino acids. The CDR3 here is CAWSVGQGSDTQYF. In nucleotides, the CDR3 is TGTGCCTGGAGTGTAGGTCAGGGTTCAGATACGCAGTATTTT. Drawing the rest from reference TRBV30 and TRBJ2-3, the complete variable domain is SQTIHQWPATLVQPVGSPLSLECTVEGTSNPNLYWYRQAAGRGLQLLFYSVGIGQISSEVPQNLSASRPQDRQFILSSKKLLLSDSGFYLCAWSVGQGSDTQYFGPGTRLTVL.

The chain carries TRBV4-2 and TRBJ2-7; D is possibly TRBD1 (5 bases). Germline-derived CDR1 and CDR2 are LGHNA and YNFKEQ. The CDR3 has 19 residues. V was trimmed by 0 bases and J by 7 bases, leaving 28 bases between them. The CDR3 DNA sequence: TGTGCCAGCAGCCAAGATTTGGGGCTAGATTTCGGTCGGTTGTGGGAGCAGTACTTC. Translated: CASSQDLGLDFGRLWEQYF.

The CDR3: CAWDRGANTGELFF. DNA of the CDR3: TGTGCCTGGGACAGGGGAGCGAACACCGGGGAGCTGTTTTTT. This rearrangement joins TRBV30 to TRBJ2-2; 8 bases line up with TRBD1. The V gene's germline CDR1 is GTSNPN and CDR2 SVGIG (reference sequence). The CDR3 covers 14 residues. Trimming removed 5 bases from V and 0 bases from J; junction bases left unmatched: 2.

This chain joins TRBV14 and TRBJ1-4; 9 bases match TRBD1. V trimming: 6 bases; J trimming: 5 bases; junction bases outside the gene matches: 1. CDR1 SGHDN and CDR2 FVKESK come from the germline V gene. CDR3 length: 13 residues. In nucleotides, the CDR3 is TGTGCCAGCAGGGGGACAGGGAATGAAAAACTGTTTTTT. Protein product: CASRGTGNEKLFF.

The chain recombines TRBV30 with TRBJ1-1; 7 bases map to TRBD1. The length of the CDR3 is 16 residues. J lost 3 bases, V lost 2 bases, and 12 bases had no gene match. Germline CDR1 GTSNPN, CDR2 SVGIG (reference sequence). This chain's CDR3 is CAWSFAGGWSDTEAFF. CDR3 nucleotides: TGTGCCTGGAGTTTTGCAGGGGGTTGGTCGGACACTGAAGCTTTCTTT.

This chain links TRBV7-8 with TRBJ2-2, with D unresolved. V dropped 2 bases and J dropped 3 bases, with 7 bases sitting between them. CDR1 and CDR2 (germline): SGHVS, FQNEAQ. This CDR3 contains 14 residues. In DNA form, the CDR3 reads TGTGCCAGCAGCTTACGGACGGACACCGGGGAGCTGTTTTTT. It is translated as CASSLRTDTGELFF. Full variable domain (rest looked up from reference TRBV7-8 and TRBJ2-2): GAGVSQSPRYKVAKRGQDVALRCDPISGHVSLFWYQQALGQGPEFLTYFQNEAQLDKSGLPSDRFFAERPEGSVSTLKIQRTQQEDSAVYLCASSLRTDTGELFFGEGSRLTVL.

V gene TRBV4-2 combines with J gene TRBJ2-7; 8 bases match TRBD2. Germline V lookup: CDR1 LGHNA, CDR2 YNFKEQ. The CDR3 runs 19 residues. V lost 4 bases and J lost 4; bases outside the gene matches: 21. The CDR3 protein is CASSRTDVGGGLERYEQYF. CDR3 bases: TGTGCCAGCAGCCGGACGGACGTGGGAGGGGGACTAGAACGTTACGAGCAGTACTTC.

V usage is TRBV5-1 and J usage is TRBJ2-5; D is uncertain. The germline V gene has CDR1 SGHRS and CDR2 YFSETQ. The CDR3 runs 15 residues. Trimming removed 6 bases at V and 3 bases at J, with 18 bases between. This CDR3 is CASTTLGRSEETQYF. The CDR3 DNA follows: TGCGCCAGCACCACTTTAGGACGGAGTGAAGAGACCCAGTACTTC.

The chain links TRBV7-8 to TRBJ1-2; no definite D call. The CDR3 is made up of 12 amino acids. The germline V gene encodes CDR1 SGHVS and CDR2 FQNEAQ. The germline V and J ends were trimmed by 2 bases and 4 bases, with 5 bases remaining between them. The CDR3 protein is CASSLSVYGYTF. The CDR3 DNA reads TGTGCCAGCAGCTTATCAGTCTATGGCTACACCTTC.

This clone was observed once. The V gene is TRBV7-3, the J gene TRBJ2-2; a possible D gene is TRBD1 (6 bases). This CDR3 has 15 residues. The germline V gene has CDR1 SGHTA and CDR2 FQGTGA. V was clipped by 5 bases and J by 6 bases, with 16 bases between them. The CDR3 bases are TGTGCCAGCAGCCTCACAGGGAATAAGGCCGGGGAGCTGTTTTTT. Its translation: CASSLTGNKAGELFF.

The chain recombines TRBV15 with TRBJ1-2, with D possibly TRBD1 on 6 matching bases. Germline V CDR1 and CDR2: LNHNV, YYDKDF (reference sequence). V lost 3 bases and J 0 bases, leaving 14 bases between the germline ends. The length of the CDR3 is 16 residues. The CDR3 DNA is TGTGCCACCAGCAGGCCCAGGGGTAGGGCTAACTATGGCTACACCTTC. As protein: CATSRPRGRANYGYTF. The variable domain in full, completed from reference TRBV15 and TRBJ1-2, reads DAMVIQNPRYQVTQFGKPVTLSCSQTLNHNVMYWYQQKSSQAPKLLFHYYDKDFNNEADTPDNFQSRRPNTSFCFLDIRSPGLGDTAMYLCATSRPRGRANYGYTFGSGTRLTVV.

The CDR3 reads CASSKGLAGGLNEQFF. The CDR3 nucleotides read TGTGCCAGCAGCAAGGGACTAGCGGGGGGGCTGAATGAGCAGTTCTTC. The chain is built from TRBV11-3 and TRBJ2-1, with 16 positions matching TRBD2. The germline V gene encodes CDR1 SGHNT and CDR2 YENEEA. J gave up 7 bases and V 5 bases, and 5 bases lay outside the gene matches. The CDR3 is made up of 16 amino acids.

The V gene is TRBV7-8, the J gene TRBJ2-7; no clear D gene. Trimming stripped 5 bases from V and 0 bases from J, with 11 bases between. This CDR3 has 14 residues. Germline V gene data show CDR1 as SGHVS and CDR2 as FQNEAQ. This chain's CDR3 is CASSPTRPSYEQYF. The CDR3 bases are TGTGCCAGCAGCCCCACCCGGCCCTCCTACGAGCAGTACTTC.

This clone was observed a single time. J is TRBJ2-5 and V is TRBV7-9; 8 bases align to TRBD2. The CDR3 totals 17 residues. V was pared by 3 bases and J by 5 bases, with 14 bases of the junction left unmatched. Looked up from germline, CDR1 is SEHNR and CDR2 is FQNEAQ (reference sequence). The CDR3 DNA follows: TGTGCCAGCAGCTTGCAGGCGGGGGGCCGTCGGTGGGAGACCCAGTACTTC. Its protein product is CASSLQAGGRRWETQYF.

The chain recombines TRBV6-6 with TRBJ1-1; the D is unclear. The CDR3 is 12 amino acids. The V and J ends lost 8 bases and 0 bases respectively, with 7 bases between them. Germline CDR1 MNHNY, CDR2 SVGAGI (reference sequence). CDR3 amino acids: CASWEMNTEAFF. CDR3 nucleotides: TGTGCCAGCTGGGAGATGAACACTGAAGCTTTCTTT.

This chain links TRBV6-1 with TRBJ2-2; 9 bases map to TRBD1. The CDR3 length is 14 residues. V lost 6 bases and J lost 7; bases outside the gene matches: 6. Germline V gene sequence: CDR1 MNHNS, CDR2 SASEGT. CDR3 DNA: TGTGCCAGCAGAATACAGGGGGCCGGCGGGGAGCTGTTTTTT. Its translation is CASRIQGAGGELFF.

The chain joins TRBV4-1 to TRBJ1-2, with D perhaps matching TRBD1 (6 bases). The CDR3 consists of 15 residues. The germline CDR1 and CDR2 sequences are MGHRA and YSYEKL. V was pared by 0 bases and J by 6 bases, with 14 bases between. The CDR3 region has the DNA TGCGCCAGCAGCCAAGATATGACAGGAAACAATGGCTACACCTTC. Its translation: CASSQDMTGNNGYTF.

By its share, this clone is medium-sized. This chain joins TRBV11-2 and TRBJ1-2, with D tentatively TRBD1 (6 bases). Trimming pared 0 bases from V and 7 bases from J, leaving 18 bases between. CDR3 length: 16 residues. CDR1 is SGHAT and CDR2 is FQNNGV in the germline V gene. This chain's CDR3 is CASSLDRGSIAFGYTF. The CDR3 DNA reads TGTGCCAGCAGCTTAGATAGGGGGAGTATCGCTTTTGGCTACACCTTC.